This entry lists 31 T cell receptor beta chains sequenced from one sample in a study of technical replicates of blood from a handful of donors. Using immunoSEQ multiplex PCR, the repertoire was profiled, and TCRdb retains in-frame clones only, with some absent. The data contain 55,000 to 80,000 clones, around 93% of them singletons. The sequenced sample consisted of T cells isolated from PBMCs. The receptors originated from a human donor in good health.

The V and J genes are TRBV5-1 and TRBJ2-5; D is perhaps TRBD1 (6 bases). V was clipped by 7 bases and J by 5 bases, with 15 bases between them. The CDR3 is made up of 13 amino acids. Germline V lookup: CDR1 SGHRS, CDR2 YFSETQ. The CDR3, as DNA: TGCGCCAGCGCCGAACAGGGTCGGGAGACCCAGTACTTC. Amino acids: CASAEQGRETQYF.

This clone was seen only a few times. The V gene is TRBV30, the J gene TRBJ1-6; D may be TRBD1 (5 bases). CDR1 is GTSNPN, CDR2 SVGIG, per germline (reference sequence). Trimming pared 4 bases from V and 9 bases from J, leaving 13 bases between. This CDR3 has 13 amino acids. CDR3 DNA: TGTGCCTGGATGCCAGGGTATCCTTCACCCCTCCACTTT. This sequence encodes CAWMPGYPSPLHF. The full variable domain, rest sourced from reference TRBV30 and TRBJ1-6, is SQTIHQWPATLVQPVGSPLSLECTVEGTSNPNLYWYRQAAGRGLQLLFYSVGIGQISSEVPQNLSASRPQDRQFILSSKKLLLSDSGFYLCAWMPGYPSPLHFGNGTRLTVT.

The chain is built from TRBV29-1 and TRBJ1-6; 7 bases agree with TRBD1. Trimming at V came to 1 base and at J to 10 bases, leaving 7 bases not matched to a gene. Germline V lookup: CDR1 SQVTM, CDR2 ANQGSEA. This CDR3 contains 14 residues. The chain's CDR3 is CSVEVRGRGSPLHF. The CDR3 nucleotides are TGCAGCGTTGAAGTAAGGGGGCGCGGATCACCCCTCCACTTT.

This clone came up once. The gene calls are TRBV10-3 and TRBJ2-5; 9 bases match TRBD2. The CDR3 has 14 amino acids. Looked up from germline, CDR1 is ENHRY and CDR2 is SYGVKD. Losses at the gene ends were 4 bases for V and 3 bases for J; bases not matched to a gene: 3. This chain's CDR3 is CAISGGGAEETQYF. The CDR3 DNA follows: TGTGCCATCAGTGGCGGGGGGGCCGAAGAGACCCAGTACTTC.

The chain recombines TRBV13 with TRBJ2-3, with D possibly TRBD2 on 6 matching bases. Germline V CDR1 and CDR2: PRHDT, FYEKMQ (reference sequence). Trimming left V 3 bases short and J 1 base short, with 14 bases between. The CDR3 has 16 amino acids. The CDR3 DNA reads as TGTGCCAGCAGCTTCCCCAGCGGGTGGGGCACAGATACGCAGTATTTT. Encoded protein: CASSFPSGWGTDTQYF. Full variable domain (remainder filled in from reference TRBV13 and TRBJ2-3): AAGVIQSPRHLIKEKRETATLKCYPIPRHDTVYWYQQGPGQDPQFLISFYEKMQSDKGSIPDRFSAQQFSDYHSELNMSSLELGDSALYFCASSFPSGWGTDTQYFGPGTRLTVL.

This clone was seen a few times. V and J are TRBV5-5 and TRBJ1-5; the match to TRBD1 covers 7 bases. Looked up from germline, CDR1 is SGHKS and CDR2 is YYEKEE (reference sequence). With V trimmed by 3 bases and J by 5 bases, 5 bases remained unmatched. CDR3 length: 14 amino acids. The CDR3 reads CASSSRDSYQPQHF. CDR3 nucleotide sequence: TGTGCCAGCAGCTCCCGGGACAGCTATCAGCCCCAGCATTTT.

V and J are TRBV14 and TRBJ2-1; D not resolved. V was clipped by 3 bases and J by 6 bases, with 15 bases between them. The CDR3 contains 15 residues. Germline CDR1 SGHDN, CDR2 FVKESK. CDR3 sequence reads: CASSQILTGFNEQFF. The CDR3 DNA reads TGTGCCAGCAGCCAGATATTGACTGGTTTCAATGAGCAGTTCTTC.

This chain links TRBV2 with TRBJ2-7; D is undetermined. The germline V gene has CDR1 SNHLY and CDR2 FYNNEI. The V end lost 2 bases, the J end lost 0 bases, and 8 bases lay between the germline ends. The CDR3 totals 14 residues. The CDR3 bases are TGTGCCAGCAGTGAAAGACACCGCTCCTACGAGCAGTACTTC. Protein: CASSERHRSYEQYF.

The V and J genes are TRBV5-1 and TRBJ2-7; tentatively, D is TRBD2 (6 bases). The V end lost 1 base, the J end lost 3 bases, and 20 bases lay between the germline ends. The CDR3 loop spans 17 amino acids. Germline values: CDR1 SGHRS, CDR2 YFSETQ. CDR3 sequence reads: CASSLSIVEAGIYEQYF. CDR3 nucleotide sequence: TGCGCCAGCAGCTTGAGTATAGTGGAGGCGGGGATCTACGAGCAGTACTTC.

The rearrangement links TRBV2 to TRBJ1-5, with TRBD1 matching 7 bases. Looked up from germline, CDR1 is SNHLY and CDR2 is FYNNEI. The trim removed 3 bases at V and 5 bases at J, leaving 7 bases unmatched. The CDR3 is 15 residues long. CDR3 region: CASSELGTADQPQHF. The CDR3, as DNA: TGTGCCAGCAGTGAGCTGGGGACAGCAGATCAGCCCCAGCATTTT.

DNA for the CDR3: TGTGCCAGCAGCCAAGAGGACAGGAACTATGGCTACACCTTC. Translating it yields CASSQEDRNYGYTF. The chain has TRBV4-2 and TRBJ1-2, with 7 bases aligning to TRBD1. CDR3 length: 14 residues. Germline CDR1 reads LGHNA; CDR2 reads YNFKEQ. The trim removed 0 bases at V and 2 bases at J, leaving 0 bases unmatched.

The chain joins TRBV29-1 to TRBJ2-5, with 7 bases aligning to TRBD2. The V gene end was trimmed by 3 bases and the J gene end by 1 base; junction bases not matched to a gene: 5. The germline V gene has CDR1 SQVTM and CDR2 ANQGSEA. This CDR3 is 14 amino acids long. CDR3 residues: CSVDVAGRQETQYF. In nucleotides, the CDR3 is TGCAGCGTTGATGTAGCGGGCCGCCAAGAGACCCAGTACTTC.

This clone was detected only a few times. V gene TRBV30 combines with J gene TRBJ1-1; no reliable D call. The CDR3 is 10 amino acids. Germline assignment: CDR1 GTSNPN and CDR2 SVGIG (reference sequence). The ends were cut back, 2 bases at V and 8 bases at J, with 6 bases in the middle. The CDR3 DNA reads as TGTGCCTGGAGTCGGGTCGAAGCTTTCTTT. The encoded protein is CAWSRVEAFF. Complete variable domain (other parts from reference TRBV30 and TRBJ1-1): SQTIHQWPATLVQPVGSPLSLECTVEGTSNPNLYWYRQAAGRGLQLLFYSVGIGQISSEVPQNLSASRPQDRQFILSSKKLLLSDSGFYLCAWSRVEAFFGQGTRLTVV.

The chain recombines TRBV6-6 with TRBJ1-2; no definite D call. Deletions cut 3 bases from V and 0 bases from J, with 8 bases between. The CDR3 consists of 14 residues. Germline V gene lookup returns CDR1 MNHNY and CDR2 SVGAGI (reference sequence). CDR3 DNA sequence: TGTGCCAGCAGTTATATCGGGGCTAACTATGGCTACACCTTC. The encoded protein is CASSYIGANYGYTF.

The V and J genes are TRBV25-1 and TRBJ2-5; 7 bases are a match to TRBD1. The CDR3 has 16 amino acids. CDR1 and CDR2 from the germline V gene are MGHDK and SYGVNS. Trimming at V came to 6 bases and at J to 1 base, leaving 11 bases not matched to a gene. The DNA for the CDR3 is TGTGCCAGCAGCCCTCCGGACAGGCGGGCCCAAGAGACCCAGTACTTC. Its translation: CASSPPDRRAQETQYF.

The J gene is TRBJ2-2, the V gene TRBV7-2, with D maybe TRBD2 (7 bases). CDR3 size: 17 residues. The germline CDR1 and CDR2 sequences are SGHTA and FQGNSA. The V end lost 5 bases, the J end lost 6 bases, and 22 bases lay between the germline ends. This CDR3 is CASSVSHIRGAAGELFF. The CDR3 DNA reads TGTGCCAGCAGCGTATCACATATACGGGGGGCGGCCGGGGAGCTGTTTTTT.

The chain carries TRBV7-9 and TRBJ2-7; the D gene is possibly TRBD1 (6 bases). Germline V gives CDR1 SEHNR, CDR2 FQNEAQ (reference sequence). The CDR3 totals 12 residues. The V end was cut by 4 bases, the J end by 5 bases, with 9 bases between. The CDR3 sequence is CASSSTGDEQYF. DNA of the CDR3: TGTGCCAGCAGCTCGACAGGCGACGAGCAGTACTTC.

The chain carries TRBV2 and TRBJ2-5; D is undetermined. This CDR3 region has 14 residues. Germline lookup yields CDR1 SNHLY and CDR2 FYNNEI. Trimming took off 8 bases at V and 5 bases at J, with 18 bases between the two ends. CDR3 in DNA: TGTGCCAGCTACCCCGGGTCGGGTCGGGAGACCCAGTACTTC. It codes for CASYPGSGRETQYF.

The chain couples TRBV19 to TRBJ2-7; D possibly corresponds to TRBD1 (5 bases). Germline CDR1 reads LNHDA; CDR2 reads SQIVND (reference sequence). V lost 4 bases and J lost 0, with 7 bases in between. There are 13 residues in the CDR3. CDR3 sequence (DNA): TGTGCCAGTAGTAGCGACAGCTCCTACGAGCAGTACTTC. It translates to CASSSDSSYEQYF.

The chain combines TRBV11-3 with TRBJ2-7, with TRBD1 as a possible D gene (6 bases). CDR3 length: 13 amino acids. V was shortened by 5 bases and J by 6 bases, with 14 bases between the two germline ends. In germline, CDR1 is SGHNT, CDR2 YENEEA. The CDR3 DNA sequence: TGTGCCAGCAGCCTACGGGACAACTCCGAGCAGTACTTC. Translation: CASSLRDNSEQYF.

This clone was recorded only once. The chain employs TRBV5-1 and TRBJ1-4; D unresolved. Germline-derived CDR1 and CDR2 are SGHRS and YFSETQ. Trimming removed 4 bases from V and 8 bases from J, with 18 bases in between. The CDR3 runs to 15 residues. The CDR3 DNA reads TGCGCCAGCAGCGCAGAGGGAGAGGGAGGCGAAAAACTGTTTTTT. Its translation: CASSAEGEGGEKLFF. Complete variable domain (other parts from reference TRBV5-1 and TRBJ1-4): KAGVTQTPRYLIKTRGQQVTLSCSPISGHRSVSWYQQTPGQGLQFLFEYFSETQRNKGNFPGRFSGRQFSNSRSEMNVSTLELGDSALYLCASSAEGEGGEKLFFGSGTQLSVL.

The chain has TRBV5-1 and TRBJ2-5; 13 nucleotides line up with TRBD2. The CDR3 is 16 residues long. J was trimmed by 5 bases and V by 4 bases; bases with no gene match: 8. The germline V gene encodes CDR1 SGHRS and CDR2 YFSETQ. The CDR3 nucleotides are TGCGCCAGCAGCGGCGGACTAGCGGGAGTCGCCGAGACCCAGTACTTC. Its protein product is CASSGGLAGVAETQYF.

The chain couples TRBV7-6 to TRBJ2-1, with TRBD2 matching 12 bases. Germline CDR1 is SGHVS and CDR2 is FNYEAQ. This CDR3 contains 16 residues. The V gene end was trimmed by 0 bases and the J gene end by 8 bases; junction bases not matched to a gene: 5. CDR3 sequence: CASSLAKLAGGDEQFF. CDR3 nucleotide sequence: TGTGCCAGCAGCTTAGCGAAACTAGCGGGAGGAGATGAGCAGTTCTTC.

This clone has more than one count but fewer than ten. The CDR3 is CASKRERSEAFF. CDR3 coding DNA: TGTGCCAGCAAGAGGGAGAGATCTGAAGCTTTCTTT. This chain joins TRBV5-6 and TRBJ1-1; D gene uncertain. Looked up from germline, CDR1 is SGHDT and CDR2 is YYEEEE. Trimming took off 6 bases at V and 6 bases at J, with 12 bases between the two ends. The CDR3 sequence is 12 residues long.

This clone was recorded only once. DNA for the CDR3: TGTGCTAGTGGTTTGGTAAAAACAGGGGCCACTAGCACAGATACGCAGTATTTT. Protein sequence: CASGLVKTGATSTDTQYF. The rearrangement links TRBV12-5 to TRBJ2-3; 7 bases fit TRBD1. The CDR3 sequence is 18 residues long. V trimming: 0 bases; J trimming: 0 bases; junction bases outside the gene matches: 9. From germline, CDR1 is LGHNT and CDR2 FRNRAP.

V and J are TRBV5-1 and TRBJ2-2; TRBD2 agrees at 14 bases. Germline-derived CDR1 and CDR2 are SGHRS and YFSETQ. The V and J ends lost 4 bases and 6 bases, in that order; junction bases with no gene match: 8. The CDR3 has 17 residues. CDR3 sequence reads: CASSLGLAGAGAGELFF. Here the CDR3 DNA reads TGCGCCAGCAGCCTGGGACTAGCGGGAGCGGGGGCCGGGGAGCTGTTTTTT.

This chain joins TRBV11-3 and TRBJ2-2; TRBD2 aligns across 9 bases. Losses at the gene ends were 8 bases for V and 6 bases for J; bases not matched to a gene: 4. The CDR3 loop spans 13 amino acids. CDR1 SGHNT and CDR2 YENEEA come from the germline V gene. CDR3 nucleotide sequence: TGTGCCAGCCAGCGGGAGGTGGCCGGGGAGCTGTTTTTT. It encodes CASQREVAGELFF.

This chain links TRBV7-8 with TRBJ1-1; 7 bases fit TRBD1. This CDR3 has 18 residues. Germline V CDR1 and CDR2: SGHVS, FQNEAQ. V dropped 5 bases and J dropped 0; count of bases not matched to a gene: 15. CDR3 nucleotides: TGTGCCAGCAGCATTCGGGACAGCTTAATTTACATGAACACTGAAGCTTTCTTT. Protein product: CASSIRDSLIYMNTEAFF.

The rearrangement links TRBV9 to TRBJ2-1, with 9 bases matching TRBD1. The CDR3 extends over 14 amino acids. Germline CDR1 and CDR2: SGDLS and YYNGEE. The ends lost 3 bases at V and 4 bases at J; junction bases unmatched: 2. The CDR3 region has the DNA TGTGCCAGCAGCGCCGGGACAGGGTACAATGAGCAGTTCTTC. Amino acid sequence: CASSAGTGYNEQFF.

The CDR3 region is CASSLKTAGKDEAFF. CDR3 nucleotides: TGTGCCAGCAGCCTGAAGACCGCAGGGAAGGATGAAGCTTTCTTT. The chain has TRBV4-2 and TRBJ1-1; a weak D match, TRBD1 (5 bases). CDR3 length: 15 amino acids. Germline CDR1 and CDR2: LGHNA and YNFKEQ. Deletions cut 4 bases from V and 7 bases from J, with 19 bases between.

This chain links TRBV19 with TRBJ2-7, with TRBD2 identical over 11 bases. Germline V gene sequence: CDR1 LNHDA, CDR2 SQIVND (reference sequence). The CDR3 has 16 residues. V lost 7 bases to trimming and J lost 0 bases; unmatched junction nucleotides: 8. CDR3 in DNA: TGTGCCAGTATGGGTAGCGGGAGGGCCGGCTCCTACGAGCAGTACTTC. This sequence encodes CASMGSGRAGSYEQYF.